The T cell receptor (beta chain) described here comes from a study of blood T cell repertoires in COVID-19. Using immunoSEQ multiplex PCR, the repertoire was profiled, and TCRdb retains in-frame clones only, with some absent. The sample holds hundreds of thousands of clones; roughly nine tenths are singletons and the top ten take around 3%. V dropped 4 bases and J dropped 3; count of bases not matched to a gene: 11. The V gene's germline CDR1 is MGHRA and CDR2 YSYEKL. This CDR3 region has 16 residues. Sequences were obtained from PBMCs or T cells enriched from blood (not recorded which). This TCR was sampled from a woman aged 25 to 45 who had recovered from COVID-19. This rearrangement joins TRBV4-1 to TRBJ2-7; 8 bases match TRBD1. CDR3 protein: CASSPRNMDRDYEQYF. The CDR3 region has the DNA TGCGCCAGCAGCCCCCGAAACATGGACAGGGACTACGAGCAGTACTTC.